The 9 T cell receptor beta chains given below trace back to one sample, sequenced in a study of blood T cell repertoires in COVID-19. Libraries were prepared by immunoSEQ multiplex PCR; TCRdb keeps only in-frame clonotypes and omits some of them. The sample carries under 400,000 clones, around 87% recorded once. The sequenced material came from peripheral blood. These receptor sequences come from a woman aged 25 to 39 with COVID-19, enrolled during active disease.

The chain combines TRBV12-3 or TRBV12-4 with TRBJ2-5; D is unclear. Deletions cut 5 bases from V and 2 bases from J, with 9 bases between. This CDR3 is 13 amino acids long. The CDR3 DNA reads TGTGCCAGCAGTCGTGCCAGTCAAGAGACCCAGTACTTC. Amino acid sequence: CASSRASQETQYF.

This clone was found a few times. One end of the junction does not line up with germline, which may come from a read error. This chain uses TRBV4-2 with TRBJ2-3; D perhaps matches TRBD1 (6 bases). CDR3 length equals 16 residues. The germline V gene has CDR1 LGHNA and CDR2 YNFKEQ. The CDR3 loop reads CASSEEQGQFTDTQYF. CDR3 nucleotide sequence: TGTGCCAGCAGCGAAGAACAAGGACAGTTCACAGATACGCAGTATTTT.

The CDR3 sequence is CASSPGAGDTQYF. As DNA, the CDR3 is TGTGCCAGCAGCCCGGGAGCGGGGGATACGCAGTATTTT. The chain combines TRBV11-3 with TRBJ2-3; TRBD2 matches 7 bases. The CDR3 loop spans 13 amino acids. Trimming removed 5 bases from V and 6 bases from J; junction bases left unmatched: 5. CDR1 and CDR2 (germline): SGHNT, YENEEA.

The chain employs TRBV11-1 and TRBJ2-1; possibly TRBD2 for D (6 bases). The germline gives CDR1 SGHAT, CDR2 FQDESV (reference sequence). V lost 3 bases, J lost 7 bases, and 16 bases lay in between. The CDR3 runs 15 residues. CDR3 nucleotide sequence: TGTGCCAGCAGCTTGATAGGAGGGCCATCGAATGAGCAGTTCTTC. This codes for CASSLIGGPSNEQFF.

The V call is TRBV11-2, the J call TRBJ2-5; TRBD1 aligns across 8 bases. The trim removed 8 bases at V and 0 bases at J, leaving 5 bases unmatched. The CDR3 sequence is 14 residues long. Germline V gene data show CDR1 as SGHAT and CDR2 as FQNNGV. This chain's CDR3 is CASGRTGYQETQYF. CDR3 nucleotides: TGTGCCAGCGGTCGGACAGGGTACCAAGAGACCCAGTACTTC. Drawing the rest from reference TRBV11-2 and TRBJ2-5, the complete variable domain is EAGVAQSPRYKIIEKRQSVAFWCNPISGHATLYWYQQILGQGPKLLIQFQNNGVVDDSQLPKDRFSAERLKGVDSTLKIQPAKLEDSAVYLCASGRTGYQETQYFGPGTRLLVL.

The chain combines TRBV6-5 with TRBJ2-7; D unclear. Germline CDR1 reads MNHEY; CDR2 reads SVGAGI. The CDR3 is 15 amino acids. Trimming removed 4 bases at V and 4 bases at J, with 17 bases between. The CDR3 here is CASSFYVGSLYEQYF. The DNA of the CDR3 is TGTGCCAGCAGTTTTTACGTGGGTAGCTTGTACGAGCAGTACTTC.

J is TRBJ2-1 and V is TRBV9, with D possibly matching TRBD1 (6 bases). The length of the CDR3 is 12 residues. Germline CDR1 is SGDLS and CDR2 is YYNGEE. The V end was cut by 4 bases, the J end by 4 bases, with 6 bases between. The CDR3 DNA reads TGTGCCAGCAGCAGGGGGTACAATGAGCAGTTCTTC. This translates into CASSRGYNEQFF.

The rearrangement joins TRBV9 to TRBJ2-1; D is unresolved. The CDR3 has 13 residues. Trimming shortened V by 0 bases and J by 5 bases, and 6 bases separated the two germline ends. The germline V gene has CDR1 SGDLS and CDR2 YYNGEE. The CDR3 DNA is TGTGCCAGCAGCGTAGACGGAGACAATGAGCAGTTCTTC. It specifies CASSVDGDNEQFF.

The chain links TRBV30 to TRBJ2-7, with a weak D call TRBD1 (8 bases). Trimming cost V 5 bases and J 5 bases, with 13 bases left between them. The CDR3 length is 12 residues. The germline V gene encodes CDR1 GTSNPN and CDR2 SVGIG (reference sequence). CDR3 nucleotide sequence: TGTGCCTGGGGACAGGGAGGGCACGAGCAGTACTTC. Protein sequence: CAWGQGGHEQYF. Based on the CDR3 plus reference TRBV30 and TRBJ2-7, the full variable domain is SQTIHQWPATLVQPVGSPLSLECTVEGTSNPNLYWYRQAAGRGLQLLFYSVGIGQISSEVPQNLSASRPQDRQFILSSKKLLLSDSGFYLCAWGQGGHEQYFGPGTRLTVT.